A single T cell receptor (beta chain) is shown here with its context. There is no known antigen for this receptor. No base-level quality is on record; no much larger clone is a single base apart. The collaborating institutions used their own protocols to collect whole blood in K2EDTA tubes. For TCRbeta analysis, collaborator samples were shipped as frozen whole blood, as isolated PBMCs, or as DNA extracted from either sample type. This record comes from a study of blood T cell repertoires in COVID-19 (dated by TCRdb to 2018 to 2021). Some background on the complete study: Collaborator samples came from the United States, Italy and Spain and covered acute and convalescent phases of COVID-19. The material from the prospective study consisted of cDNA or gDNA derived from T cells, B-cell-depleted T cells, or PBMCs. Deeply sampled blood TCRbeta repertoires from subjects exposed to, actively infected with, or recovered from COVID-19 were included in the dataset. The repertoires were released in a freely available public database meant as a resource for research on the immune response to SARS-CoV-2. The samples were drawn from two sources: the first 160 participants of the ongoing ImmuneRACE study, and over 950 subjects contributed by 6 global collaborators. A de-identified subject ID, COVID-19 status, age in years and sex were almost always included in the sample metadata. Where available, HLA class I and class II types were taken from metadata supplied by the sample provider and were not determined by assay-based typing. Broader findings and caveats from the paper: The quantity of clinical and demographic metadata differed by source and by participant and was supplied without curation.

CDR3 length: 14 amino acids, cysteine to phenylalanine. Just CDR3 DNA is preserved here, 42 bases in frame from base 1. V was cut back by 5 bases and J by 6 bases, leaving a gap of 13 bases between them. The germline V gene provides CDR1 SGHTA and CDR2 FQGNSA. TCRbeta CDR3 regions were amplified from genomic DNA using the immunoSEQ Assay, a bias-controlled multiplex PCR. On the authors' methods: The number of nucleated cells in each sample was estimated from the amplification of reference gene primers within the assay. Sequence reads were collapsed and filtered to measure the absolute abundance of every unique TCRbeta CDR3 rearrangement. For each sample, productive Simpson clonality was calculated as the square root of Simpson's diversity index across productive rearrangements. TCRdb retrieved this table from immuneACCESS and kept in-frame rearrangements only. Not all clones are present; in checked studies, unresolved V genes account for under half, and no reason is known for the remainder. The DNA was the basis for D and trimming; V, J and clone size are from that table. Across this sample there are 110,000 or so clones, with less than 85% seen only once. Clones ranked in the top ten supply less than 15% of the sample.

The sequenced material came from peripheral blood. This sequence was found in a human donor in a cohort sampled during active COVID-19. The chain is encoded by TRBV7-2 joined to TRBJ2-2; the best D guess is TRBD2, with 6 bases matching. The CDR3 protein is CASSPAGTPGELFF. Read as DNA, the sequence is TGTGCCAGCAGCCCAGCCGGGACTCCCGGGGAGCTGTTTTTT. The reference TRBV7-2 and TRBJ2-2 proteins fill in what lies around the CDR3, so the full variable domain reads GAGVSQSPSNKVTEKGKDVELRCDPISGHTALYWYRQSLGQGLEFLIYFQGNSAPDKSGLPSDRFSAERTGGSVSTLTIQRTQQEDSAVYLCASSPAGTPGELFFGEGSRLTVL.